This TCR beta chain was found in a study of shared clonotypes between healthy human individuals. CDR3 size: 15 residues. CDR1 is SGHVS, CDR2 FQNEAQ, per germline. The V and J ends lost 3 bases and 7 bases respectively, with 16 bases between them. Profiled with immunoSEQ multiplex PCR; TCRdb holds only in-frame clones, not every one. The sample holds hundreds of thousands of clones; around 67% are singletons and the top ten take approximately 10%. Sequencing input: memory CD4+ T cells sorted from blood. Indicated subset: CD45RA-negative fraction. The J gene is TRBJ2-1, the V gene TRBV7-8; D is tentatively TRBD1 or TRBD2 (5 bases each). This sequence was found in a man aged 25-40 years in good health. The CDR3 DNA follows: TGTGCCAGCAGCTTGGGGCAGACTATCCGGAATGAGCAGTTCTTC. This encodes CASSLGQTIRNEQFF.